This T cell receptor (beta chain) was sequenced during a study of T cell responses to AZD1222 COVID-19 vaccine. Method: immunoSEQ multiplex PCR; TCRdb's copy keeps in-frame clones and lacks some. The profile shows roughly 150,000 clones, approximately 90% of them singletons. Trimming shortened V by 2 bases and J by 5 bases, and 9 bases separated the two germline ends. CDR1 and CDR2 (germline): SEHNR, FQNEAQ (reference sequence). The CDR3 contains 13 residues. This chain joins TRBV7-9 and TRBJ1-1; D not certain. This sequence was found in an adult who received the AZD1222 COVID-19 vaccine. The sequenced sample was peripheral blood, obtained 28 days after the second AZD1222 dose. DNA for the CDR3: TGTGCCAGCAGCTTAACGTACGGGACTGAAGCTTTCTTT. Its protein product is CASSLTYGTEAFF.